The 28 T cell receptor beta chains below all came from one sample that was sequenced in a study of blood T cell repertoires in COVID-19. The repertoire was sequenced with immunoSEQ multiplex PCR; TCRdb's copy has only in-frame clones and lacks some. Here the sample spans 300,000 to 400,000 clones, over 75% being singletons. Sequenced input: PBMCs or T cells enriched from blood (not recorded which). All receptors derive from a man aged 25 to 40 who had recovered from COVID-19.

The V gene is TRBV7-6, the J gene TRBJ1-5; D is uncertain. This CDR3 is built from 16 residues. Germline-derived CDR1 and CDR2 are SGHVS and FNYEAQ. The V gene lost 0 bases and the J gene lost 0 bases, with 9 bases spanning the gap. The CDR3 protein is CASSLAPGDSNQPQHF. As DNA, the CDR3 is TGTGCCAGCAGCTTAGCCCCGGGAGATAGCAATCAGCCCCAGCATTTT.

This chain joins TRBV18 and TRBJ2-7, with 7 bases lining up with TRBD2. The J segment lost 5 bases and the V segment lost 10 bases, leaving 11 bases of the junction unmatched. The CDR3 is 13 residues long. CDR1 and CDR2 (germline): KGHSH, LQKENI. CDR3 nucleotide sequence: TGTGCCACCTCGGGACTAAATCGTGACGAGCAGTACTTC. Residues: CATSGLNRDEQYF.

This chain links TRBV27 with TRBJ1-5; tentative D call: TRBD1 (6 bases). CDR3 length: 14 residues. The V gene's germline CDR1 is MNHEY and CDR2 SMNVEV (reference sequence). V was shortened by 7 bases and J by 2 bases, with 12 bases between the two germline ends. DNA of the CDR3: TGTGCCAGCACCTCGACAGGAGGCAATCAGCCCCAGCATTTT. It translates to CASTSTGGNQPQHF.

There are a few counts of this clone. The CDR3 loop is CASSLAGRGGRAEWVNEQFF. CDR3 sequence (DNA): TGCGCCAGCAGCTTGGCGGGGCGGGGGGGCCGAGCAGAGTGGGTCAATGAGCAGTTCTTC. The rearrangement links TRBV5-1 to TRBJ2-1; 9 bases align to TRBD2. The CDR3 is 20 amino acids. Germline V gene sequence: CDR1 SGHRS, CDR2 YFSETQ. V was clipped by 0 bases and J by 6 bases; unmatched bases: 19. Together with reference TRBV5-1 and TRBJ2-1, the CDR3 gives the full variable domain: KAGVTQTPRYLIKTRGQQVTLSCSPISGHRSVSWYQQTPGQGLQFLFEYFSETQRNKGNFPGRFSGRQFSNSRSEMNVSTLELGDSALYLCASSLAGRGGRAEWVNEQFFGPGTRLTVL.

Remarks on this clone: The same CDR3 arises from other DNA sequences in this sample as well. The CDR3, as DNA: TGTGCCTGGAGTGGACTAGCGGGGGGCGGGGAGACCCAGTACTTC. Residues: CAWSGLAGGGETQYF. The chain uses TRBV30 and TRBJ2-5; TRBD2 agrees at 13 bases. Trimming took 1 base from V and 5 from J; bases not matched to a gene: 4. This CDR3 contains 15 residues. CDR1 and CDR2 from the germline V gene are GTSNPN and SVGIG (reference sequence).

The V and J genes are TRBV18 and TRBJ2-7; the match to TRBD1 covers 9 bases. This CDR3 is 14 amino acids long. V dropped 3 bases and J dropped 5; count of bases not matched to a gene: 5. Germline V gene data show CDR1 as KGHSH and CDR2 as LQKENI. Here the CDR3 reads CASSPQQGANEQYF. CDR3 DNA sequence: TGTGCCAGCTCACCTCAACAGGGGGCCAACGAGCAGTACTTC.

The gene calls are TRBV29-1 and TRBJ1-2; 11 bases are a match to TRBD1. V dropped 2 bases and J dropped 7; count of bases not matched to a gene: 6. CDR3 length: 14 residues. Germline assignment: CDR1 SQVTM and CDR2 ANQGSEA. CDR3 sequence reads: CSVERDRGRGGYTF. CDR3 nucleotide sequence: TGCAGCGTTGAAAGGGACAGGGGGAGGGGTGGCTACACCTTC.

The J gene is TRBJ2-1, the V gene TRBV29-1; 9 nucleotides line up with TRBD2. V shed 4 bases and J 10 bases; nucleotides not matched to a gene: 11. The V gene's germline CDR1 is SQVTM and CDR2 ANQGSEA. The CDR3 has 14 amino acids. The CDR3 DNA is TGCAGCGTTGTCGGCGGGGGGGCATCAAGAGAGCAGTTCTTC. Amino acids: CSVVGGGASREQFF.

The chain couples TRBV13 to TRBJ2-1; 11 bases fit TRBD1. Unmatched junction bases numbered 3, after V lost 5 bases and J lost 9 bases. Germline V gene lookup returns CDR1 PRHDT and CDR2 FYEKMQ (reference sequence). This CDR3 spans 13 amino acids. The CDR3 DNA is TGTGCCAGCAGCGCGGACAGGGGGCTTGAGCAGTTCTTC. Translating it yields CASSADRGLEQFF.

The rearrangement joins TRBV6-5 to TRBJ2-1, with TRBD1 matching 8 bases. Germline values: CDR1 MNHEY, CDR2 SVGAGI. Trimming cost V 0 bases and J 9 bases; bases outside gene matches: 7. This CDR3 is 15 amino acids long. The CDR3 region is CASSYSRGPYGEQFF. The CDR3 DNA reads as TGTGCCAGCAGTTACTCCAGGGGGCCTTACGGTGAGCAGTTCTTC.

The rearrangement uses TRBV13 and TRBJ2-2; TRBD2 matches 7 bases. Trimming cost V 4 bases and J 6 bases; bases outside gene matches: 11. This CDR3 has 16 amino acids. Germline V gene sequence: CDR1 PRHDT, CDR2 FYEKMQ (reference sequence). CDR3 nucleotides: TGTGCCAGCAGCTCCCCCGGGGAGGGAACAGCCGGGGAGCTGTTTTTT. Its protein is CASSSPGEGTAGELFF.

The CDR3: CASSDVRVEETQYF. The DNA for the CDR3 is TGTGCCAGCAGTGATGTGCGGGTCGAAGAGACCCAGTACTTC. V usage is TRBV2 and J usage is TRBJ2-5, with D possibly being TRBD2 (5 bases). The V and J ends lost 3 bases and 3 bases respectively, with 11 bases between them. The CDR3 consists of 14 residues. From germline, CDR1 is SNHLY and CDR2 FYNNEI.

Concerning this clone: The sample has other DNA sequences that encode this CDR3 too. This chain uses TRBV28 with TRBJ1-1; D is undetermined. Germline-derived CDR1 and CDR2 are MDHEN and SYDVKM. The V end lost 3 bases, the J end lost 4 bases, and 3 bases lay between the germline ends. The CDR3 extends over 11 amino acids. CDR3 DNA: TGTGCCAGCAGTTTCGGCACTGAAGCTTTCTTT. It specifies CASSFGTEAFF.

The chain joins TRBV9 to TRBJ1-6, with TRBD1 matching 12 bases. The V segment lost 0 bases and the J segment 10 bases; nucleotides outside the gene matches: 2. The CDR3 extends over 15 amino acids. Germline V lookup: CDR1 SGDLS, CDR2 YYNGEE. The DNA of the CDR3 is TGTGCCAGCAGCGTAGGGGACAGGGGGCAATCACCCCTCCACTTT. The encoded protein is CASSVGDRGQSPLHF. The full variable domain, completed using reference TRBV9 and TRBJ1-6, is DSGVTQTPKHLITATGQRVTLRCSPRSGDLSVYWYQQSLDQGLQFLIQYYNGEERAKGNILERFSAQQFPDLHSELNLSSLELGDSALYFCASSVGDRGQSPLHFGNGTRLTVT.

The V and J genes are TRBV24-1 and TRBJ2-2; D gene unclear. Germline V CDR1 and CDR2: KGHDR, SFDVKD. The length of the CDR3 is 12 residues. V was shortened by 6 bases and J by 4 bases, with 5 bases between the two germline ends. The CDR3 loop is CATSWPTGELFF. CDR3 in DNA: TGTGCCACCAGTTGGCCCACCGGGGAGCTGTTTTTT.

CDR3 in DNA: TGCGCCAGCAGCTTTAGCGGGGGGGCGTCCTACGAGCAGTACTTC. Protein product: CASSFSGGASYEQYF. The J gene is TRBJ2-7, the V gene TRBV5-1; 11 bases agree with TRBD2. Trimming took 2 bases from V and 1 from J; bases not matched to a gene: 2. Germline V gene data show CDR1 as SGHRS and CDR2 as YFSETQ. The CDR3 length is 15 residues.

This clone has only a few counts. The CDR3 sequence is CASSQQTGSYEQYF. CDR3 nucleotide sequence: TGCGCCAGCAGCCAGCAGACAGGTTCCTACGAGCAGTACTTC. The chain uses TRBV5-1 and TRBJ2-7; possible D gene TRBD1, 6 bases. Germline V lookup: CDR1 SGHRS, CDR2 YFSETQ. The CDR3 is 14 amino acids. Trimming left V 4 bases short and J 1 base short, with 12 bases between.

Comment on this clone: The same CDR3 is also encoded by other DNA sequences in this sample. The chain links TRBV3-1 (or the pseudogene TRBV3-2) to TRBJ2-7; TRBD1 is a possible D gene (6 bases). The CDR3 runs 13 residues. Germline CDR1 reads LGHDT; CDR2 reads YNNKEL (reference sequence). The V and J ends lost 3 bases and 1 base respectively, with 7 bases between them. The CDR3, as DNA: TGTGCCAGCAGCCACAGGGGTTCCTACGAGCAGTACTTC. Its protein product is CASSHRGSYEQYF.

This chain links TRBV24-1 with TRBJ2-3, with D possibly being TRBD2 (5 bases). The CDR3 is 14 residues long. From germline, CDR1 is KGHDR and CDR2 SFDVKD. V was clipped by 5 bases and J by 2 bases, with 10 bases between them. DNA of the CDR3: TGTGCCACCAGTGTCGGCGGGCTCACAGATACGCAGTATTTT. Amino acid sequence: CATSVGGLTDTQYF.

The CDR3 coding sequence is TGTGCCAGCAGCTCTGTAGGGGCAACTAATGAAAAACTGTTTTTT. This translates into CASSSVGATNEKLFF. This chain connects TRBV5-6 to TRBJ1-4; the D gene is possibly TRBD1 (5 bases). This CDR3 comprises 15 residues. The germline gives CDR1 SGHDT, CDR2 YYEEEE. V was clipped by 3 bases and J by 0 bases, with 9 bases between them.

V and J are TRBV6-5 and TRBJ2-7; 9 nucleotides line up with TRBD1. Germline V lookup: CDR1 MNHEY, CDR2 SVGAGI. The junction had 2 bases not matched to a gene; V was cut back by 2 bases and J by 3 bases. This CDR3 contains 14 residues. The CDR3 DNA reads TGTGCCAGCAGTTACGAGACAGGGGGCTACGAGCAGTACTTC. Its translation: CASSYETGGYEQYF.

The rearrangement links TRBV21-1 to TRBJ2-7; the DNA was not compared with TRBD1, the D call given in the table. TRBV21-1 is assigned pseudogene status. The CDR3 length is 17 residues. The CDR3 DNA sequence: TGTGCCAGCAGCAAAGAGAACAGATTTTCTATCTCCTACGAGCAGTACTTC. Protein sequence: CASSKENRFSISYEQYF.

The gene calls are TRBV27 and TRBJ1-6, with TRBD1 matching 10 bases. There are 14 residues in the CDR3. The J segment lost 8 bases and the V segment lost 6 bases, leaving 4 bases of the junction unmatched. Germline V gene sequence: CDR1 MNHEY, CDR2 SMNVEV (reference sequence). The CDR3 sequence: CASSLGQGYSPLHF. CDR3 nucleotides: TGTGCCAGCAGCTTGGGACAGGGGTATTCACCCCTCCACTTT.

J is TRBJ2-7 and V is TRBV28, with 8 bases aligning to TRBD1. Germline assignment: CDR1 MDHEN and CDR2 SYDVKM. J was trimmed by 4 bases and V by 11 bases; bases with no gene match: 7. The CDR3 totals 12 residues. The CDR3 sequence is CAAGGSVYEQYF. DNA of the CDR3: TGTGCCGCAGGGGGCTCCGTTTACGAGCAGTACTTC.

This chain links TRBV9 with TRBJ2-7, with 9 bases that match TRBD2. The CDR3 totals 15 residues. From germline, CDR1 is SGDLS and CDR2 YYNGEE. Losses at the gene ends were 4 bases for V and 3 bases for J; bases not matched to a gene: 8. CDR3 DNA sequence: TGTGCCAGCAGCCCCGGACTAGCGACCAGCTACGAGCAGTACTTC. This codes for CASSPGLATSYEQYF. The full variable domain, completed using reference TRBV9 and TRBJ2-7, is DSGVTQTPKHLITATGQRVTLRCSPRSGDLSVYWYQQSLDQGLQFLIQYYNGEERAKGNILERFSAQQFPDLHSELNLSSLELGDSALYFCASSPGLATSYEQYFGPGTRLTVT.

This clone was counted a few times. The CDR3 region has the DNA TGTGCCAGCAGCGTAGCCCCCTCCCCTGACACCATATATTTT. This translates into CASSVAPSPDTIYF. This rearrangement joins TRBV9 to TRBJ1-3; D ambiguous. The CDR3 has 14 amino acids. Germline V lookup: CDR1 SGDLS, CDR2 YYNGEE. The V and J ends lost 0 bases and 8 bases respectively, with 12 bases between them. The full variable domain, in which reference TRBV9 and TRBJ1-3 provide the parts outside the CDR3, is DSGVTQTPKHLITATGQRVTLRCSPRSGDLSVYWYQQSLDQGLQFLIQYYNGEERAKGNILERFSAQQFPDLHSELNLSSLELGDSALYFCASSVAPSPDTIYFGEGSWLTVV.

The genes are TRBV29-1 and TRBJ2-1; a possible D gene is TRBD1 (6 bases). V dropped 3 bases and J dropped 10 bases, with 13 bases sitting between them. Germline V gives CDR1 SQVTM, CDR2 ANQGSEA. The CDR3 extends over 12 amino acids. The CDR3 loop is CSVDNGGHEQFF. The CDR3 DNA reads TGCAGCGTTGATAATGGGGGACACGAGCAGTTCTTC.

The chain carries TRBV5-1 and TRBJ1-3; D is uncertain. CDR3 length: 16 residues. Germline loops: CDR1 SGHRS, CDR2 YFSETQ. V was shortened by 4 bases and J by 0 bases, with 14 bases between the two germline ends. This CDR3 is CASSEGGPRSGNTIYF. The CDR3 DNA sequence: TGCGCCAGCAGCGAGGGTGGCCCACGCTCTGGAAACACCATATATTTT.